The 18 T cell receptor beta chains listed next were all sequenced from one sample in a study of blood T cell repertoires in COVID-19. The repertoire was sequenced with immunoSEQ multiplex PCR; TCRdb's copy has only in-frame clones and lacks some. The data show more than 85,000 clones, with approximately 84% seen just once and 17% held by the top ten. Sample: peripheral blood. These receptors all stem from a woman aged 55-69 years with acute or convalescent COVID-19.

CDR3 protein: CASSLSPGGLDTGELFF. In nucleotides, the CDR3 is TGTGCCAGCAGTTTAAGTCCCGGGGGGCTTGACACCGGGGAGCTGTTTTTT. This chain uses TRBV28 with TRBJ2-2, with D possibly TRBD2 on 7 matching bases. CDR1 is MDHEN, CDR2 SYDVKM, per germline. This CDR3 is built from 17 residues. V dropped 2 bases and J dropped 3 bases, with 16 bases sitting between them.

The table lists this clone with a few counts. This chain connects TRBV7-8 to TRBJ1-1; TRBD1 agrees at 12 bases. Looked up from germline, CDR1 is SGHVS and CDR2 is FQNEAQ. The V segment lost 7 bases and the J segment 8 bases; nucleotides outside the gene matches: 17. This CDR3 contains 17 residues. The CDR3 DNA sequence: TGTGCCAGCACTTTAAAAATCCCGGGACAGGGGGCTCCGGAAGCTTTCTTT. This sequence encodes CASTLKIPGQGAPEAFF.

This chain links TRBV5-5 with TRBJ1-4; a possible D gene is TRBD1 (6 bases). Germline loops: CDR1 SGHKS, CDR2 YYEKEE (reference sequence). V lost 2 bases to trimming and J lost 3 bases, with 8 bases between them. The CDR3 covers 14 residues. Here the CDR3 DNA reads TGTGCCAGCAGCTTCAGGGGTTCTAATGAAAAACTGTTTTTT. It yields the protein CASSFRGSNEKLFF.

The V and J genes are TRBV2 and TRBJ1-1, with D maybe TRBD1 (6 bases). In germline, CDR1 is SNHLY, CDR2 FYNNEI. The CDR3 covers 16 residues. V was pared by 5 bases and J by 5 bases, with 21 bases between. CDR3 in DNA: TGTGCCAGCAGTTTGGACAGCGGTCTCTTGGTGACTGAAGCTTTCTTT. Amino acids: CASSLDSGLLVTEAFF.

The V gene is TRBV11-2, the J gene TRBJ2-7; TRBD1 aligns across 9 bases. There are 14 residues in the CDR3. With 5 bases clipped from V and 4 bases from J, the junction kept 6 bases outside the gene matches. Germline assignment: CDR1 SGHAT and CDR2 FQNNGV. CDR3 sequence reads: CASSAGQGVYEQYF. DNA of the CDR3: TGTGCCAGCAGCGCGGGACAGGGCGTGTACGAGCAGTACTTC.

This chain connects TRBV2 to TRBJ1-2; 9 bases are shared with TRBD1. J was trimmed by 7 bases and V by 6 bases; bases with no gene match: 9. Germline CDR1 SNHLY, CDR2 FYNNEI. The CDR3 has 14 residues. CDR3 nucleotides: TGTGCCAGCAGGACCGGGACAGGGAAAATTGGCTACACCTTC. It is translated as CASRTGTGKIGYTF. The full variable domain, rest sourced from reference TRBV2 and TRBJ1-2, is EPEVTQTPSHQVTQMGQEVILRCVPISNHLYFYWYRQILGQKVEFLVSFYNNEISEKSEIFDDQFSVERPDGSNFTLKIRSTKLEDSAMYFCASRTGTGKIGYTFGSGTRLTVV.

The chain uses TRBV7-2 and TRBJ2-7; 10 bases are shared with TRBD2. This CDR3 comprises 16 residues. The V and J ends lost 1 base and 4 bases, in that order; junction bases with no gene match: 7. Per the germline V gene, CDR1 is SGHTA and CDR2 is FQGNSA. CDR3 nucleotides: TGTGCCAGCAGCTTAGGCTTCGAAGCGGGGGGGTACGAGCAGTACTTC. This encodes CASSLGFEAGGYEQYF.

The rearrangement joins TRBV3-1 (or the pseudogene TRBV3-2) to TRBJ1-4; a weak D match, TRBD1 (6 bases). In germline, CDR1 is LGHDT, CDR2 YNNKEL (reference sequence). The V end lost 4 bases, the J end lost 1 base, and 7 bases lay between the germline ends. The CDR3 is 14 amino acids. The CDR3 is CASSPQGTNEKLFF. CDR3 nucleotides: TGTGCCAGCAGCCCACAGGGAACTAATGAAAAACTGTTTTTT.

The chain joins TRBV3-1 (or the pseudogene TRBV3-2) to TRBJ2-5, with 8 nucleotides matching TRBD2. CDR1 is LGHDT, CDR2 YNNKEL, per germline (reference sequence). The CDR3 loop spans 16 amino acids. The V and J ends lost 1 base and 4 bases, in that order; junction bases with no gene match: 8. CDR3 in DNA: TGTGCCAGCAGCCAAGTCGGAACTAGCGGTGGAGAGACCCAGTACTTC. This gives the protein CASSQVGTSGGETQYF.

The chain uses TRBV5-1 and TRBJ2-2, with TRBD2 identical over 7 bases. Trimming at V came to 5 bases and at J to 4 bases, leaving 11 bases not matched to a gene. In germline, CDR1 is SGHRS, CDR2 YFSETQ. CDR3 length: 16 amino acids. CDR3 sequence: CASRTPASGATGELFF. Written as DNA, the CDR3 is TGCGCCAGCAGGACACCGGCCAGCGGGGCCACCGGGGAGCTGTTTTTT.

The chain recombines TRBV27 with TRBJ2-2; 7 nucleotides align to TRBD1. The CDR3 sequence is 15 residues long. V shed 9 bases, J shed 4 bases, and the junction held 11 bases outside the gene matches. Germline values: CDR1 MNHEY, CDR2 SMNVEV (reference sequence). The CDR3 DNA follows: TGTGCCAGTACCCCGGGACAGCGCCTCACCGGGGAGCTGTTTTTT. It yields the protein CASTPGQRLTGELFF.

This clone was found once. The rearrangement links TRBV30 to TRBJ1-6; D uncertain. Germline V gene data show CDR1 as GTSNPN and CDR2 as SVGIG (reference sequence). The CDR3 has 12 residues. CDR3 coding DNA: TGTGCTATCCAGACCTATAATTCACCCCTCCACTTT. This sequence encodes CAIQTYNSPLHF.

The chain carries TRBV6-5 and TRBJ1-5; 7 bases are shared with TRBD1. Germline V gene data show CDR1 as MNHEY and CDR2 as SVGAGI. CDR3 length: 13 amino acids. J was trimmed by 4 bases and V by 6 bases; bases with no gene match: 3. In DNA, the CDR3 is TGTGCCAGCAGACAGGGGAAGAATCAGCCCCAGCATTTT. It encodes CASRQGKNQPQHF.

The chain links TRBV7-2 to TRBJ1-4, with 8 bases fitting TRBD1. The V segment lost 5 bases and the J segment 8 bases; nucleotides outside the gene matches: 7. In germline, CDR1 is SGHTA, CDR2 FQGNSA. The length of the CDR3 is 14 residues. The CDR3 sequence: CASSQTGVGEKLFF. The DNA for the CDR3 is TGTGCCAGCAGCCAGACAGGGGTGGGAGAAAAACTGTTTTTT. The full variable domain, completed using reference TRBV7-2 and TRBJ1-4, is GAGVSQSPSNKVTEKGKDVELRCDPISGHTALYWYRQSLGQGLEFLIYFQGNSAPDKSGLPSDRFSAERTGGSVSTLTIQRTQQEDSAVYLCASSQTGVGEKLFFGSGTQLSVL.

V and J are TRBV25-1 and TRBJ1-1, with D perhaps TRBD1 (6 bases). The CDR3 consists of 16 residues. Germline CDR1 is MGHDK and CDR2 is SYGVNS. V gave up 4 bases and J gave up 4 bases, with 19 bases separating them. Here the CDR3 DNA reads TGTGCCAGCAGTGGCCACATAACAGGGCGTCGCACTGAAGCTTTCTTT. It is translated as CASSGHITGRRTEAFF.

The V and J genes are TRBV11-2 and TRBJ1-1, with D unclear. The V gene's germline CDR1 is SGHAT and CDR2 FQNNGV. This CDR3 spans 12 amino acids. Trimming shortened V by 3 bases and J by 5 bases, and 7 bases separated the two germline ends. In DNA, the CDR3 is TGTGCCAGCAGCTTCGCGAGGACTGAAGCTTTCTTT. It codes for CASSFARTEAFF.

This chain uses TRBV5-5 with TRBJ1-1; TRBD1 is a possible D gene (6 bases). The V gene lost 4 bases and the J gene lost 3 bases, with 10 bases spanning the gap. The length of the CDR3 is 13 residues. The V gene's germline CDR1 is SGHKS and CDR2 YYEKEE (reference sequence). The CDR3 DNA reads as TGTGCCAGCAGCCTGGGGGCCTACACTGAAGCTTTCTTT. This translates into CASSLGAYTEAFF.

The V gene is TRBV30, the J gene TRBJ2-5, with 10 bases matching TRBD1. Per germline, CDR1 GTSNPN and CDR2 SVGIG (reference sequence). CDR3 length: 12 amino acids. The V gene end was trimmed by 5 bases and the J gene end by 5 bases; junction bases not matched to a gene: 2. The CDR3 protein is CAWDRGHETQYF. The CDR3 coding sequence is TGTGCCTGGGACAGGGGGCACGAGACCCAGTACTTC.